This entry is about one T cell receptor beta chain. This record comes from a study of blood T cell repertoires in COVID-19. Study background: T cells, B-cell-depleted T cells, or PBMCs supplied cDNA or gDNA.

Clones were sequenced by immunoSEQ multiplex PCR, and TCRdb holds only the in-frame ones, with some missing. The table includes some 500,000 clones, approximately 88% detected once. Trimming cost V 4 bases and J 0 bases, with 14 bases left between them. From germline, CDR1 is LNHDA and CDR2 SQIVND (reference sequence). The CDR3 is made up of 16 amino acids. The TCR was taken from a woman aged 40 to 50 who had recovered from COVID-19. This chain connects TRBV19 to TRBJ2-3; possible D gene TRBD1, 6 bases. The sequencing input was PBMCs or T cells enriched from blood (not recorded which). CDR3 coding DNA: TGTGCCAGTAGTAAGGGTCAGGGGATCAGCACAGATACGCAGTATTTT. The encoded protein is CASSKGQGISTDTQYF.